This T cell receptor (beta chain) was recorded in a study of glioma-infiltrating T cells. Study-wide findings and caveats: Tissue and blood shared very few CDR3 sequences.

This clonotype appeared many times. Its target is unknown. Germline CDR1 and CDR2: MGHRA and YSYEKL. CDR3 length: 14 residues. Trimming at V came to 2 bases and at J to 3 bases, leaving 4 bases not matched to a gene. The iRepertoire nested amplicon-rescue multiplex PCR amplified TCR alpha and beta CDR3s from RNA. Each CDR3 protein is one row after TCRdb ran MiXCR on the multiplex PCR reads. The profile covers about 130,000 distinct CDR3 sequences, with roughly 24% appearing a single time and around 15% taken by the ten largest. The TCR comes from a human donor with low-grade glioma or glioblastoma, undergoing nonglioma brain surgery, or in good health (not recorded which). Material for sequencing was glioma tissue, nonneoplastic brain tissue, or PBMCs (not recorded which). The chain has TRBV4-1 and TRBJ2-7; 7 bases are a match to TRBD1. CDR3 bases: TGCGCCAGCAGCCAACCTGACAGGGACTACGAGCAGTACTTC. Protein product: CASSQPDRDYEQYF.